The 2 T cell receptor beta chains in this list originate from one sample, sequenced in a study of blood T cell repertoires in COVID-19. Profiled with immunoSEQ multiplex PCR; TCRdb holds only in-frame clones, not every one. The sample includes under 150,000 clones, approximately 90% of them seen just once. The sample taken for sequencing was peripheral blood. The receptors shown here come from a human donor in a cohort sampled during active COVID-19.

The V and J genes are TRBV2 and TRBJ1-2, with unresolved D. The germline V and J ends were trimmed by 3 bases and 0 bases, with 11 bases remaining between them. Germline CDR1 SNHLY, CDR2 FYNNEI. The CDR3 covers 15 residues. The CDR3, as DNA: TGTGCCAGCAGTGACTGGATCCTAGCTAACTATGGCTACACCTTC. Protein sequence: CASSDWILANYGYTF.

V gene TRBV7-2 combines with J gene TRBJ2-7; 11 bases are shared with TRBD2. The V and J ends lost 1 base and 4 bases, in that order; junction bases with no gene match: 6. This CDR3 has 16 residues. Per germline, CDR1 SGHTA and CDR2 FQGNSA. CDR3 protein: CASSLGLAGGQYEQYF. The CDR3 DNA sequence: TGTGCCAGCAGCTTAGGGTTAGCGGGGGGGCAGTACGAGCAGTACTTC.